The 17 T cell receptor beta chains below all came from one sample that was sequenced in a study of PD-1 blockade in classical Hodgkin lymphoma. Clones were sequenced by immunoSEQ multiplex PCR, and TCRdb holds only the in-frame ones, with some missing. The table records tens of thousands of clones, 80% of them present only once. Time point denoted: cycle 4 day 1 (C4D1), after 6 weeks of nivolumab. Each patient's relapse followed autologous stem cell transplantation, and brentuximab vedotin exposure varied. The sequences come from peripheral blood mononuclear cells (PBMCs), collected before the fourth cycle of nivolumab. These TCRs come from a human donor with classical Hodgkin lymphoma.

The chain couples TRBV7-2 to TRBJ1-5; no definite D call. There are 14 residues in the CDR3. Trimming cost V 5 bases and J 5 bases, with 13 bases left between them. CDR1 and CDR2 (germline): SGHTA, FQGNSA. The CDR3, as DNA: TGTGCCAGCAGCCTAAACACCGGTCATCAGCCCCAGCATTTT. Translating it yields CASSLNTGHQPQHF.

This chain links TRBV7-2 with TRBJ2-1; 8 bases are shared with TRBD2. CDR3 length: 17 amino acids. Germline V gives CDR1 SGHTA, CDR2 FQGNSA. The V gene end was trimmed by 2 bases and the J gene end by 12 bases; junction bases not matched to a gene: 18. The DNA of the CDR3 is TGTGCCAGCAGCTTACACCCCATGGGTAGCGGGGCGCAATGGCAGTTCTTC. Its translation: CASSLHPMGSGAQWQFF.

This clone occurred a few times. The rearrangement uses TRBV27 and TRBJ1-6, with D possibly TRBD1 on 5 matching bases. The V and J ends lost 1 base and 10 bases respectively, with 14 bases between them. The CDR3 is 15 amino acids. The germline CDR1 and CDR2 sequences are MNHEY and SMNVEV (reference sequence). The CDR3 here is CASSLYRQGGSPLHF. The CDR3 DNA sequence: TGTGCCAGCAGTTTATACCGGCAGGGAGGCTCACCCCTCCACTTT.

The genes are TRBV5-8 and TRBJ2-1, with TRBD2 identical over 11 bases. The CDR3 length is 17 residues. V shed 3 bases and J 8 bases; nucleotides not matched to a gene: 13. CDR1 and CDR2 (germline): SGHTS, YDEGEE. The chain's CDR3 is CASSSDSGTSGSDEQFF. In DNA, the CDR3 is TGTGCCAGCAGCTCTGACTCCGGGACTAGCGGATCAGATGAGCAGTTCTTC.

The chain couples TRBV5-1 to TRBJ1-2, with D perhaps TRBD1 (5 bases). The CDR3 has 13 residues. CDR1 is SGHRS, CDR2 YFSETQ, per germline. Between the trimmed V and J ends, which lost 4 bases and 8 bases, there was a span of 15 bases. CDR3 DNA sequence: TGCGCCAGCAGCCAACAGGTTGAAAGAGGCTACACCTTC. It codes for CASSQQVERGYTF.

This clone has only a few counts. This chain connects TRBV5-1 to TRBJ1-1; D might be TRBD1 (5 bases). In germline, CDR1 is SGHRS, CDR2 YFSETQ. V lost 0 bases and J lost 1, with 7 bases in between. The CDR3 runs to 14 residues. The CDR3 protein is CASSLDRPNTEAFF. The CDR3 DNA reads TGCGCCAGCAGCTTGGACAGGCCGAACACTGAAGCTTTCTTT.

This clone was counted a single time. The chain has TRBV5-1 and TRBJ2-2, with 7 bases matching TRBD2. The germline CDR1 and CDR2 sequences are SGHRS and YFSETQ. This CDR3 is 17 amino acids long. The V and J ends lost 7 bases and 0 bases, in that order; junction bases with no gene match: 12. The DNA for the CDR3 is TGCGCCAGCCGGCTCGGGGAGGGGCTGTCGAACACCGGGGAGCTGTTTTTT. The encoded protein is CASRLGEGLSNTGELFF. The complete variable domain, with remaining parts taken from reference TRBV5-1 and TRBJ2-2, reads KAGVTQTPRYLIKTRGQQVTLSCSPISGHRSVSWYQQTPGQGLQFLFEYFSETQRNKGNFPGRFSGRQFSNSRSEMNVSTLELGDSALYLCASRLGEGLSNTGELFFGEGSRLTVL.

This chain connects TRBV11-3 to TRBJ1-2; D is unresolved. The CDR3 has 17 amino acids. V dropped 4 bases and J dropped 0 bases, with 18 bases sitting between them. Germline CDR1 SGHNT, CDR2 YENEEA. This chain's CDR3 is CASSSRLPYDANYGYTF. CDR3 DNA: TGTGCCAGCAGCTCACGACTCCCTTACGACGCTAACTATGGCTACACCTTC.

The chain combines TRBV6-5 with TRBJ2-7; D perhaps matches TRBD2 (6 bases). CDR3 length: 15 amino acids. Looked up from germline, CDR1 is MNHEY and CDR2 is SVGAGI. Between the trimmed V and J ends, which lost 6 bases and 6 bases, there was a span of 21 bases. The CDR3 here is CASSYTGAPPLEQYF. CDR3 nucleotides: TGTGCCAGCAGCTATACGGGAGCCCCCCCCCTCGAGCAGTACTTC.

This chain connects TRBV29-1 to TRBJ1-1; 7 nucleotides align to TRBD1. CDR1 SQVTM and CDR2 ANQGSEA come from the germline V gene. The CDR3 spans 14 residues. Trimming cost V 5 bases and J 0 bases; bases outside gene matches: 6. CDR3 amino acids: CSVWKGGVNTEAFF. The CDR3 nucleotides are TGCAGCGTTTGGAAAGGGGGCGTGAACACTGAAGCTTTCTTT.

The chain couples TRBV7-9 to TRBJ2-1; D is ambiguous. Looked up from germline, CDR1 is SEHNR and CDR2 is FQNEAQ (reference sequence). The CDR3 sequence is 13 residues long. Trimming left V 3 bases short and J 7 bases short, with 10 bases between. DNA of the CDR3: TGTGCCAGCAGCTTTCTGTTGGGGAATGAGCAGTTCTTC. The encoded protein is CASSFLLGNEQFF.

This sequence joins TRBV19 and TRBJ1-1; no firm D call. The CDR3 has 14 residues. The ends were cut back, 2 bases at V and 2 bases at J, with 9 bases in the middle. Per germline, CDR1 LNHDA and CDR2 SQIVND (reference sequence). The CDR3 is CASSIRTANTEAFF. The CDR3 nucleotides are TGTGCCAGTAGTATAAGGACGGCCAACACTGAAGCTTTCTTT.

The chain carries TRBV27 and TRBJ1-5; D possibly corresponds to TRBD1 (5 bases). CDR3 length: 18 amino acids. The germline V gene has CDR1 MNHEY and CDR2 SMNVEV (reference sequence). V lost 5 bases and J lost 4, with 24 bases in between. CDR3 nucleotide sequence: TGTGCCAGCAGTCTACATGGGTGGCTTTCGGGGCAAAATCAGCCCCAGCATTTT. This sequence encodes CASSLHGWLSGQNQPQHF.

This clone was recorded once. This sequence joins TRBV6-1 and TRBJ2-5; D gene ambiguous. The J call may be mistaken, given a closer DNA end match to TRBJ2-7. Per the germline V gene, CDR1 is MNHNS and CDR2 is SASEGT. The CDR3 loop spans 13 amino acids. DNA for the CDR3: TGTGCCAGCAGTGAGGGTCTAACCTACGAGCAGTACTTC. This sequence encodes CASSEGLTYEQYF.

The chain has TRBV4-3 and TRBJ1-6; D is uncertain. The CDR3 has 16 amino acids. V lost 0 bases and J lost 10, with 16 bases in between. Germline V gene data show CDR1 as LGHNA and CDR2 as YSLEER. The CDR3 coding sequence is TGCGCCAGCAGCCAAGACTCCGTCTCTAGGATCTCACCCCTCCACTTT. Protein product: CASSQDSVSRISPLHF.

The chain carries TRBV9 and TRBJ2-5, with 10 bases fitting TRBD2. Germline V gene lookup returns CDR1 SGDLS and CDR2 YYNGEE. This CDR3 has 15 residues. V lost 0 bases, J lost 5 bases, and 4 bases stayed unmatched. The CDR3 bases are TGTGCCAGCAGCGTAGGGCTAGCGGGAGTGGAGACCCAGTACTTC. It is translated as CASSVGLAGVETQYF.

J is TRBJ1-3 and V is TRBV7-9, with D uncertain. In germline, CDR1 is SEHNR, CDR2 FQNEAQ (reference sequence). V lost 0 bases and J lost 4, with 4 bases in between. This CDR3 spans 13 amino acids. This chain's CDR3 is CASSLAQGNTIYF. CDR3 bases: TGTGCCAGCAGCTTAGCACAGGGAAACACCATATATTTT.